This T cell receptor (beta chain) was observed in a study of shared clonotypes between healthy human individuals. For the study at large: CD4 naive cells filled three plates per donor, CD4 memory three, CD8 naive two and CD8 memory one. Findings of the study overall: The represented genetic and exposure-history diversity was limited by the small number of donors.

This table comes from immunoSEQ multiplex PCR, and its TCRdb copy is limited to in-frame clones, with some not included. The sample holds about 1.9 million clones, just over 90% seen once. CDR3 length equals 14 residues. Germline V lookup: CDR1 MNHEY, CDR2 SMNVEV (reference sequence). V dropped 5 bases and J dropped 5; count of bases not matched to a gene: 8. Terminally differentiated effector memory CD45RA+ cells were excluded from the naive CD8 cells, which were CD45RO-negative and positively selected for CCR7. Points on this clone: Its antigen is not identified.

The origin of this receptor is a man in his late teens or twenties in good health. Some clones in this sample may be carry-over from other donors' samples. Material: naive CD8+ T cells from PBMCs. The chain links TRBV27 to TRBJ1-1; 7 bases agree with TRBD1. CDR3 DNA sequence: TGTGCCAGCAGTCCCCTGACAGGGAGGACTGAAGCTTTCTTT. Residues: CASSPLTGRTEAFF.